The rows below give T cell receptor beta chains drawn from one sample of a study of radiotherapy plus CTLA-4 blockade in lung cancer. TCRdb's table, derived via immunoSEQ multiplex PCR, lists solely in-frame clones and lacks some. The profile covers 90,000 to 100,000 clones, with 85% to 90% appearing a single time and 4.9% taken by the ten largest. This material consisted of peripheral blood, taken from a patient treated with radiotherapy plus ipilimumab. The receptors stem from a human donor with non-small cell lung cancer that progressed on radiotherapy plus ipilimumab. The CDR3 runs from the conserved cysteine through the conserved F or W. The order of the fields is J gene, V gene, D gene, clone size, CDR3 protein, CDR3 DNA. The D gene is left open where the match is weak. Clone size is not always given. Where it is, it says once, few, many or a class for expanded clones.

TRBJ2-5 TRBV7-9 NA NA CASKDPWETQYF TGTGCCAGCAAAGACCCCTGGGAGACCCAGTACTTC
TRBJ1-2 TRBV6-1 NA NA CASSVVGGSNGNYGYTF TGTGCCAGCAGTGTGGTCGGAGGATCTAACGGGAACTATGGCTACACCTTC
TRBJ2-5 TRBV25-1 TRBD2 NA CATNHREAGGETQYF TGTGCCACCAACCATCGAGAAGCGGGAGGGGAGACCCAGTACTTC
TRBJ2-1 TRBV6-1 NA NA CASSRASTRDEQFF TGTGCCAGCAGTCGGGCTTCCACACGGGATGAGCAGTTCTTC
TRBJ1-2 TRBV15 NA NA CATSRGREIANYGYTF TGTGCCACCAGCAGGGGTAGAGAGATAGCTAACTATGGCTACACCTTC
TRBJ2-7 TRBV5-1 TRBD2 NA CASSFIGLAETYEQYF TGCGCCAGCAGCTTTATTGGACTAGCGGAAACCTACGAGCAGTACTTC
TRBJ1-2 TRBV15 TRBD1 NA CATSRGERPRTGKGGYTF TGTGCCACCAGCAGAGGCGAAAGACCCAGGACAGGGAAGGGAGGCTACACCTTC
TRBJ1-5 TRBV9 NA once CASSVYGDQPQHF TGTGCCAGCAGCGTATACGGAGATCAGCCCCAGCATTTT
TRBJ2-7 TRBV7-9 NA NA CASSLENGDTLEQYF TGTGCCAGCAGCTTAGAGAATGGAGATACTCTCGAGCAGTACTTC
TRBJ2-7 TRBV7-9 NA few CASSRSGSSYEQYF TGTGCCAGCAGCCGGTCAGGGAGTTCCTACGAGCAGTACTTC